Described below is a single TCR beta chain sequence and its context. Its antigen is unknown. The sample is drawn from a study of T cells in tuberculosis. Study-wide context: This South African cohort compared adolescents with or without latent tuberculosis against adults with active tuberculosis.

This CDR3 has 15 amino acids. V lost 0 bases and J lost 6, with 14 bases in between. The germline V gene encodes CDR1 SGHAT and CDR2 FQNNGV. Study-wide results and caveats: Smaller alpha distances in active tuberculosis partly reflected shorter CDR3-alpha lengths. Active tuberculosis TCR-alpha repertoires lay closer to GMM-specific TCRs than IGRA-negative controls, suggesting clonal expansion. Selection depended on which cryopreserved specimens were available.

Libraries were prepared by immunoSEQ multiplex PCR; TCRdb keeps only in-frame clonotypes and omits some of them. The sample holds roughly 28,000 clones; 90% to 95% are singletons and the top ten take roughly 5%. This rearrangement joins TRBV11-2 to TRBJ1-2; D not resolved. The TCR was taken from a donor aged 10-29 years with latent tuberculosis or without tuberculosis infection. The sequencing input was PBMCs. Written as DNA, the CDR3 is TGTGCCAGCAGCTTAGAGGTGAGGGTACCAGATGGCTACACCTTC. Translated: CASSLEVRVPDGYTF.